A selection of T cell receptor beta chains follows, all from one sample in a study of cytomegalovirus exposure and HLA in healthy donors. Sequencing used immunoSEQ multiplex PCR; TCRdb keeps in-frame clones, though not all of them. The sample has about 160,000 clones; 70% to 85% are singletons. The specimen sequenced was PBMCs. The receptors shown here come from a man aged 35 to 55 in good health and CMV-seronegative. Both conserved end residues are part of each CDR3. Each record gives: D gene, clone size, J gene, V gene, CDR3 length, CDR3 DNA, CDR3 protein. A D gene is named only where the DNA matches it firmly. Expanded clones get a size class; other rows say once, few or many, or leave the size out.

d_gene: -
abundance: -
j_gene: TRBJ2-2
v_gene: TRBV7-9
len: 14
CDR3nt: TGTGCCAGCAGCTTCGGGGTAGATACCGGGGAGCTGTTTTTT
CDR3aa: CASSFGVDTGELFF

d_gene: TRBD1
abundance: -
j_gene: TRBJ2-3
v_gene: TRBV5-1
len: 16
CDR3nt: TGCGCCAGCAGCTCATCCGGGACAGGGATTTCTGATACGCAGTATTTT
CDR3aa: CASSSSGTGISDTQYF

d_gene: -
abundance: few
j_gene: TRBJ1-6
v_gene: TRBV9
len: 15
CDR3nt: TGTGCCAGCAGCGTAGAAGCCAATAGAAGATCACCCCTCCACTTT
CDR3aa: CASSVEANRRSPLHF

d_gene: TRBD1
abundance: -
j_gene: TRBJ2-2
v_gene: TRBV10-1
len: 16
CDR3nt: TGCGCCAGCAGTGATTTAGGACAGGGGTACACCGGGGAGCTGTTTTTT
CDR3aa: CASSDLGQGYTGELFF

d_gene: -
abundance: once
j_gene: TRBJ1-2
v_gene: TRBV30
len: 13
CDR3nt: TGTGCCTGGAGCGGGGGGGAAGTTGATGGCTACACCTTC
CDR3aa: CAWSGGEVDGYTF

d_gene: -
abundance: -
j_gene: TRBJ2-2
v_gene: TRBV10-3
len: 13
CDR3nt: TGTGCCATCAGCCAGGGCACCACCGGGGAGCTGTTTTTT
CDR3aa: CAISQGTTGELFF

d_gene: -
abundance: -
j_gene: TRBJ2-5
v_gene: TRBV7-3
len: 15
CDR3nt: TGTGCCAGCAGCTTTACAGGGTTTTCTCGGGAGACCCAGTACTTC
CDR3aa: CASSFTGFSRETQYF

d_gene: -
abundance: -
j_gene: TRBJ2-1
v_gene: TRBV4-3
len: 15
CDR3nt: TGCGCCAGCAGCCAAGAAGGGAGCTCCTACAATGAGCAGTTCTTC
CDR3aa: CASSQEGSSYNEQFF

d_gene: TRBD1
abundance: -
j_gene: TRBJ1-1
v_gene: TRBV6-4
len: 14
CDR3nt: TGTGCCAGCAGCGAGACAGGGGCATCGCATGAAGCTTTCTTT
CDR3aa: CASSETGASHEAFF

d_gene: TRBD1
abundance: -
j_gene: TRBJ1-5
v_gene: TRBV10-3
len: 14
CDR3nt: TGTGCCATCAGTGAGTCGGGACAGGATCTGCCCCAGCATTTT
CDR3aa: CAISESGQDLPQHF

d_gene: TRBD1
abundance: -
j_gene: TRBJ1-2
v_gene: TRBV7-2
len: 15
CDR3nt: TGTGCCAGCAGCTCCGGGACAGCTCTCATAGGTGGCTACACCTTC
CDR3aa: CASSSGTALIGGYTF

d_gene: TRBD2
abundance: -
j_gene: TRBJ2-1
v_gene: TRBV19
len: 15
CDR3nt: TGTGCCAGTAGTATCCTAGCGGGGGGGAAAAATGAGCAGTTCTTC
CDR3aa: CASSILAGGKNEQFF

d_gene: -
abundance: -
j_gene: TRBJ2-1
v_gene: TRBV6-5
len: 13
CDR3nt: TGTGCCAGCAGTGCCGTCTACCTCAATGAGCAGTTCTTC
CDR3aa: CASSAVYLNEQFF